This TCR beta chain comes out of a study of CD8+ T cells in alopecia areata. In germline, CDR1 is MNHEY, CDR2 SVGAGI. The V segment lost 0 bases and the J segment 0 bases; nucleotides outside the gene matches: 3. The CDR3 has 16 amino acids. Extraction and reverse transcription of RNA yielded cDNA as the sequencing template. Measured with immunoSEQ multiplex PCR; TCRdb has only the in-frame clones, and not every one. The sample has about 98,000 clones, 35% to 45% seen once. Study-level findings and limits: Normal skin's resident alphabeta T cells are also sequenced in scalp samples. It was lesional scalp, especially alopecia totalis/universalis, that showed higher clonality than normal scalp.

Sorting separated CD4+ and CD8+ T cells out of PBMCs. This clone was seen more than once but under ten times. Its antigen is currently unknown. The rearrangement uses TRBV6-5 and TRBJ2-5, with TRBD1 matching over 8 bases. The specimen was CD4+ T cells sorted from blood. This TCR was recovered from a human donor with alopecia areata. The CDR3 region has the DNA TGTGCCAGCAGTTACTCAGGCAGGGGGCACCAAGAGACCCAGTACTTC. It translates to CASSYSGRGHQETQYF.